The text below deals with one T cell receptor (beta chain). A read error may produce the germline difference seen at one junction end. Original analysis: It was from reference gene primer amplification that nucleated cell counts were estimated. The protocol was immunoSEQ multiplex PCR, while the TCRdb copy is restricted to in-frame clones and leaves out a portion. D and trimming come from the DNA, and the V and J calls and clone size come from that table. The data hold over 350,000 clones, with 75% to 90% observed a single time. The CDR3 has 13 amino acids. Germline V CDR1 and CDR2: SGHNT, YYREEE (reference sequence). This record comes from a study of blood T cell repertoires in COVID-19.

Material: peripheral blood. The chain is built from TRBV5-4 and TRBJ2-1, with TRBD2 matching 7 bases. This receptor was taken from a woman in her thirties with acute or convalescent COVID-19. CDR3 in DNA: TGTGCCAGCAGCTTGGGGGACTACTATGAGCAGTTCTTC. It translates to CASSLGDYYEQFF.